This T cell receptor (beta chain) is from a study of blood T cell repertoires in COVID-19. Study as a whole: Sites across the United States, Italy and Spain contributed samples from acute and convalescent COVID-19. PBMCs, B-cell-depleted T cells, or T cells were the source of the cDNA or gDNA that made up the material.

Per the study methods: The assay estimated nucleated cells by amplifying reference gene primers. TCRdb keeps only in-frame clones here, not all; method: immunoSEQ multiplex PCR. V, J and clone size derive from that table, while D and trimming were established from the DNA sequence. The sample contains about 180,000 clones, around 86% of which appear only once. This CDR3 contains 15 residues. Germline V lookup: CDR1 MGHRA, CDR2 YSYEKL. V lost 2 bases, J lost 4 bases, and 7 bases stayed unmatched. What was sequenced was peripheral blood. The sequence was obtained from a woman in her twenties or thirties with active or convalescent COVID-19. The V call is TRBV4-1, the J call TRBJ1-2; 7 bases are shared with TRBD1. In DNA form, the CDR3 reads TGCGCCAGCAGCCAAACAGGGGTGGGAAGCTATGGCTACACCTTC. The encoded protein is CASSQTGVGSYGYTF.